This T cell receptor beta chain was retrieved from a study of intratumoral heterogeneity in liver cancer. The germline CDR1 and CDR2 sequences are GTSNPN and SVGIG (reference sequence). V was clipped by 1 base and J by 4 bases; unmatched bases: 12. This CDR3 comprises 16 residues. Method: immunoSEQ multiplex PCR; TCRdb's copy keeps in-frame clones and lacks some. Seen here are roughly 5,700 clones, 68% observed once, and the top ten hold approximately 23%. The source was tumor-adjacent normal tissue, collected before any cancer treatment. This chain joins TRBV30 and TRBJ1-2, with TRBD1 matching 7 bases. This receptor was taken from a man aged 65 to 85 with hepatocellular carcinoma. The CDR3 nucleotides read TGTGCCTGGAGTGCCCCACCTAGACAGGGATTCTATGGCTACACCTTC. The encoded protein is CAWSAPPRQGFYGYTF.